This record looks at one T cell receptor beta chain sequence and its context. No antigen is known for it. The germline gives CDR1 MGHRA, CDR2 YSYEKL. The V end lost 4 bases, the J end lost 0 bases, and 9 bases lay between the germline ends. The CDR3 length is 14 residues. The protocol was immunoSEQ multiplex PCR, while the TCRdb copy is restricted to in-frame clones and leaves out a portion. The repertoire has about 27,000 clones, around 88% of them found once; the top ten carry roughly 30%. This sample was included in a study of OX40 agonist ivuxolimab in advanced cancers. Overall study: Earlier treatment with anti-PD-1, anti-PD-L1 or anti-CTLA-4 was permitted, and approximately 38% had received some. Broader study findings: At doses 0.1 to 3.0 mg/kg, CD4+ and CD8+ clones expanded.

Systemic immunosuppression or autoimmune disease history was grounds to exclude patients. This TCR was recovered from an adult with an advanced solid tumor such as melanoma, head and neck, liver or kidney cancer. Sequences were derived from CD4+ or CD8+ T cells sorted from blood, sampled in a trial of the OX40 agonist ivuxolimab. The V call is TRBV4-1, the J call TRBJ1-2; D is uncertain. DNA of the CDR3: TGCGCCAGCAGCCCGGGCCTTCCTAACTATGGCTACACCTTC. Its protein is CASSPGLPNYGYTF.